Sequencing of this T cell receptor (beta chain) was carried out in a study of identical twins' blood T cells. Overall study results and limits: Twins shared more top CDR3 clonotypes than unrelated donors did.

TCRdb re-analysed the 5' RACE reads in MiXCR, keeping a single row per CDR3 protein. The table shows a few hundred thousand distinct CDR3 sequences, with about 28% occurring only once. CDR3 size: 12 residues. Trimming took off 3 bases at V and 4 bases at J, with 6 bases between the two ends. Reared together, all three twin pairs probably met the same infectious agents and vaccines. This clonotype was detected only a few times. Its antigen is still unknown. This TCR was sampled from a woman between 18 and 55 years old in good health. This chain links TRBV12-3 or TRBV12-4 with TRBJ2-5; D is uncertain. Sample: PBMCs. The CDR3 nucleotides are TGTGCCAGCAGTTTCTACTCAGAGACCCAGTACTTC. This encodes CASSFYSETQYF.